What follows is one TCR beta chain and its context. TCRdb's table, derived via immunoSEQ multiplex PCR, lists solely in-frame clones and lacks some. The top ten hold roughly 2% of the sample, which has tens of thousands of clones, around 91% seen once. This entry belongs to a study of T cell changes during pregnancy in multiple sclerosis. The CDR3 spans 15 residues. Germline V gene lookup returns CDR1 SGHTA and CDR2 FQGTGA. The trim removed 5 bases at V and 0 bases at J, leaving 5 bases unmatched. V usage is TRBV7-3 and J usage is TRBJ2-3, with TRBD2 identical over 7 bases. This clonotype originated in a female donor in good health, enrolled as a control in a pregnancy study. The material sequenced was peripheral blood, taken in the third trimester of pregnancy. CDR3 DNA: TGTGCCAGCAGCCCTAGCGGTACTAGCACAGATACGCAGTATTTT. Translating gives CASSPSGTSTDTQYF.